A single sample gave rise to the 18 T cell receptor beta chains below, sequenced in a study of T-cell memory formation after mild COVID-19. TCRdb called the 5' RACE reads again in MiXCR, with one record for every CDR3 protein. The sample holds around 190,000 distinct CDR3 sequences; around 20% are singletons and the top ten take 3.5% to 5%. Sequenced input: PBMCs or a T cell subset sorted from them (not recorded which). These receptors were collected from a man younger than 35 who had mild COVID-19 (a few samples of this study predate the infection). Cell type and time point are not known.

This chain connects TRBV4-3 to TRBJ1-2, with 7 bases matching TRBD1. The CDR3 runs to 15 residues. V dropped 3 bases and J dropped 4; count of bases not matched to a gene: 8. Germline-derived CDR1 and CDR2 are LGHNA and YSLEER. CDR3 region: CASSQRQGGGYGYTF. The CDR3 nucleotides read TGCGCCAGCAGCCAGAGACAGGGAGGGGGCTATGGCTACACCTTC.

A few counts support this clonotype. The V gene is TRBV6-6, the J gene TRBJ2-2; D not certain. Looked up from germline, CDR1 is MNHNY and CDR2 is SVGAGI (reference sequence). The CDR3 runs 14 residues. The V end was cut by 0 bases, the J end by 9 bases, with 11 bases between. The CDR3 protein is CASSYSANARELFF. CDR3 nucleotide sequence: TGTGCCAGCAGTTACTCGGCCAACGCCCGGGAGCTGTTTTTT.

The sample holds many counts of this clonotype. The CDR3 protein is CASSSGEQPQHF. The CDR3 coding sequence is TGTGCCAGCAGTTCGGGCGAACAGCCCCAGCATTTT. The chain joins TRBV12-3 or TRBV12-4 to TRBJ1-5; no definite D call. The V and J ends lost 4 bases and 7 bases respectively, with 8 bases between them. The CDR3 covers 12 residues.

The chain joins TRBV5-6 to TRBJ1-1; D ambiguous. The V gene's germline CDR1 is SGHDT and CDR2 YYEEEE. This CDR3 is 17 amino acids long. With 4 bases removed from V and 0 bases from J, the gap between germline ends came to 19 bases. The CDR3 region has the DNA TGTGCCAGCAGCAGAGACTACTCCTATCGGGTGAACACTGAAGCTTTCTTT. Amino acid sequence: CASSRDYSYRVNTEAFF.

For the CDR3, the DNA is TGTGCCAGCAGTGACGCGGGTCAGCCCCAGCATTTT. This gives the protein CASSDAGQPQHF. The chain links TRBV2 to TRBJ1-5, with unresolved D. Germline CDR1 reads SNHLY; CDR2 reads FYNNEI. The CDR3 runs 12 residues. V lost 3 bases to trimming and J lost 6 bases, with 6 bases between them.

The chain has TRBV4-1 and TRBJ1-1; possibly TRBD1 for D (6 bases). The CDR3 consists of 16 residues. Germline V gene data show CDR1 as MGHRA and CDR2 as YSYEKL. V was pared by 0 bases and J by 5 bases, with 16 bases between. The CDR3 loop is CASSQDFAFQGTEAFF. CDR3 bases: TGCGCCAGCAGCCAAGATTTTGCCTTCCAGGGGACTGAAGCTTTCTTT.

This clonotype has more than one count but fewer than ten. Written as DNA, the CDR3 is TGTGCCAGCAGCTTAAACGTTAATGAAAAACTGTTTTTT. Translating it yields CASSLNVNEKLFF. The V call is TRBV7-7, the J call TRBJ1-4; D is unresolved. This CDR3 is built from 13 residues. Per germline, CDR1 SSHAT and CDR2 FNYEAQ (reference sequence). Between the trimmed V and J ends, which lost 2 bases and 4 bases, there was a span of 5 bases.

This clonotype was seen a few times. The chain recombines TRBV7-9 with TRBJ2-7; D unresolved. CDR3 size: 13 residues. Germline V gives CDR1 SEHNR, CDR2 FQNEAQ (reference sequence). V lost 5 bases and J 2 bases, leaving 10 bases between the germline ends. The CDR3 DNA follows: TGTGCCAGCAGCGTTACGGTCGCCTACGAGCAGTACTTC. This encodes CASSVTVAYEQYF.

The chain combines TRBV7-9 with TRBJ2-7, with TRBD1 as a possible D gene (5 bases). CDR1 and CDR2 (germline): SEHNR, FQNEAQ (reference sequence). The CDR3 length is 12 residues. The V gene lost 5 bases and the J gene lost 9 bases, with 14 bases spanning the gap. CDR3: CASSHDDQGQYV. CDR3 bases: TGTGCCAGCAGCCACGACGATCAGGGGCAGTACGTC.

The CDR3: CASSLTGTTEAFF. The CDR3 DNA sequence: TGTGCCAGCAGCTTGACGGGGACCACTGAAGCTTTCTTT. This chain joins TRBV7-2 and TRBJ1-1; D may be TRBD1 (5 bases). V gave up 3 bases and J gave up 4 bases, with 9 bases separating them. Germline V gene lookup returns CDR1 SGHTA and CDR2 FQGNSA. The CDR3 runs to 13 residues.

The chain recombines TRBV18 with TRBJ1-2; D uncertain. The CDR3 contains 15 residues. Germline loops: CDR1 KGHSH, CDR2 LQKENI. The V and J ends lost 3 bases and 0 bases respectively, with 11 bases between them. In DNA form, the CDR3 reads TGTGCCAGCTCACCGGGCAGCTTAGCTAACTATGGCTACACCTTC. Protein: CASSPGSLANYGYTF.

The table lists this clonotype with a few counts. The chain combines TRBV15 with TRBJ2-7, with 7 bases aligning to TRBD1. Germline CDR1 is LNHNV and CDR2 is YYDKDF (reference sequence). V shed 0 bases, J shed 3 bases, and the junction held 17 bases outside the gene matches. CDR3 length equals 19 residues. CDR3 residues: CATSRDNPGREGGLYEQYF. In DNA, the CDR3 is TGTGCCACCAGCAGAGATAACCCGGGACGGGAAGGGGGCCTCTACGAGCAGTACTTC.

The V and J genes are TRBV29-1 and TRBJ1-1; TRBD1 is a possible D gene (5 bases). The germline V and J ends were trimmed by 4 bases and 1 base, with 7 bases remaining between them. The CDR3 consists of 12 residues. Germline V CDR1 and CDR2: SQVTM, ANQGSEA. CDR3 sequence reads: CSVVGQNTEAFF. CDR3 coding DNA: TGCAGCGTTGTGGGGCAGAACACTGAAGCTTTCTTT.

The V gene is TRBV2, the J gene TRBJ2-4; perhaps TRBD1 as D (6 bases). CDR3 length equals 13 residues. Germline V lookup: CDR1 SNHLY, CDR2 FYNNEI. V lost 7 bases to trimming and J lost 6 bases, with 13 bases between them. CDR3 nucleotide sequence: TGTGCCAGCAAAGGGGGAGTCGGAAACATTCAGTACTTC. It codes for CASKGGVGNIQYF.

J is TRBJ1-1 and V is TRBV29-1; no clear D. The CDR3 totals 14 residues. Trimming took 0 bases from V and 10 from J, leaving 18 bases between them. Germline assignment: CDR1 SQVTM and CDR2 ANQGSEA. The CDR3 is CSVEDPLLGSRAFF. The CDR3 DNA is TGCAGCGTTGAAGACCCCCTGCTGGGGAGTCGAGCTTTCTTT.

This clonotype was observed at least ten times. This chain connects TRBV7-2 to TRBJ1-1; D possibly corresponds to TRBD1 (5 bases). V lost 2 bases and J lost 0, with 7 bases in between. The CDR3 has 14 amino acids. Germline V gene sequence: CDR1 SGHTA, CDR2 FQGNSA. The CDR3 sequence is CASSLKGVNTEAFF. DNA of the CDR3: TGTGCCAGCAGCTTAAAAGGGGTGAACACTGAAGCTTTCTTT.

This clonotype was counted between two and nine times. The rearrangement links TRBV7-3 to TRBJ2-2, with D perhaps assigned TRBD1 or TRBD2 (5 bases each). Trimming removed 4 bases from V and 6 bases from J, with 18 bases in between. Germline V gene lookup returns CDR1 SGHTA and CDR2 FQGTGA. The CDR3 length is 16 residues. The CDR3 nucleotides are TGTGCCAGCAGCTCCTCCGGGACCAGGGTTCCCGGGGAGCTGTTTTTT. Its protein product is CASSSSGTRVPGELFF.

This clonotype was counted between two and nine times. The CDR3 coding sequence is TGTGCCAGCAGCTTAAATAGCGGGGTTACCACAGATACGCAGTATTTT. Amino acids: CASSLNSGVTTDTQYF. The chain uses TRBV7-3 and TRBJ2-3, with 8 bases that match TRBD2. The CDR3 is 16 amino acids. The germline V gene has CDR1 SGHTA and CDR2 FQGTGA. V gave up 1 base and J gave up 2 bases; unmatched junction bases: 5.